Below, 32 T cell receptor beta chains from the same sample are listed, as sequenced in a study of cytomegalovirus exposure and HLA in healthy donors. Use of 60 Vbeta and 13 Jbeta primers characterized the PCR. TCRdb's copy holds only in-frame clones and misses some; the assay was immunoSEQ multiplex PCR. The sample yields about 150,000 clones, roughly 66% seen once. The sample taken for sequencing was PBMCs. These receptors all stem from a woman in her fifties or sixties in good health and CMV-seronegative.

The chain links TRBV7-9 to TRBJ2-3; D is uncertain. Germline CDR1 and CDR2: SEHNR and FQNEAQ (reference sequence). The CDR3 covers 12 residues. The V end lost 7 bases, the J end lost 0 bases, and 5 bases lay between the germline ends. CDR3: CASTQSTDTQYF. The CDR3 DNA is TGTGCCAGCACCCAAAGCACAGATACGCAGTATTTT.

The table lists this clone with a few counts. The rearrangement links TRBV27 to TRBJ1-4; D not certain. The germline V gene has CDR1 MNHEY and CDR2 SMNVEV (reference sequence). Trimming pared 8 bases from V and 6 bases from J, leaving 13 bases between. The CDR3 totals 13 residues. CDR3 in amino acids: CASERTAHEKLFF. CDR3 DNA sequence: TGTGCCAGCGAGCGGACTGCGCATGAAAAACTGTTTTTT.

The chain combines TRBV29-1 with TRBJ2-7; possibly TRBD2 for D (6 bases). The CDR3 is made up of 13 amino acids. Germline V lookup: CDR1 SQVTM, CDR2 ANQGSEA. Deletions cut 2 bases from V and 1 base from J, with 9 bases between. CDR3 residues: CSVEWDSSYEQYF. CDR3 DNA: TGCAGCGTTGAATGGGACTCATCCTACGAGCAGTACTTC.

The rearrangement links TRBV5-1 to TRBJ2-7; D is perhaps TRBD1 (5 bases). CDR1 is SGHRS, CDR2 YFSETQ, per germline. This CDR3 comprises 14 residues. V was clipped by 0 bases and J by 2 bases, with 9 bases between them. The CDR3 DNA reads TGCGCCAGCAGCTTGGGGACATCAACCTACGAGCAGTACTTC. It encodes CASSLGTSTYEQYF.

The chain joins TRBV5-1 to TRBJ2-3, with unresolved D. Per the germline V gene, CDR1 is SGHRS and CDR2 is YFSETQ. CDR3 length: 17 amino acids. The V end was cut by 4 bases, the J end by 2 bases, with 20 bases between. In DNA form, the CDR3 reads TGCGCCAGCAGCCCCCCTCGGGTAGCCAACTCCACAGATACGCAGTATTTT. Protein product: CASSPPRVANSTDTQYF.

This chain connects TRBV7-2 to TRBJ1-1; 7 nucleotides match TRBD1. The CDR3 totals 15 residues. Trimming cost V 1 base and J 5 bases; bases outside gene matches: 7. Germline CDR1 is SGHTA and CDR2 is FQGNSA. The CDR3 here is CASSLGQGGYTEAFF. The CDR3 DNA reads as TGTGCCAGCAGCTTAGGACAGGGAGGTTATACTGAAGCTTTCTTT.

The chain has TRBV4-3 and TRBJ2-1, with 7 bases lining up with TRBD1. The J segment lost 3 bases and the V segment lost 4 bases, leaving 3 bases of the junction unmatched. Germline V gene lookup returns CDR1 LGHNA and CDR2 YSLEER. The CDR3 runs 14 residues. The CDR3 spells CASSPRQGYNEQFF. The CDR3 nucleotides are TGCGCCAGCAGCCCCCGACAGGGCTACAATGAGCAGTTCTTC.

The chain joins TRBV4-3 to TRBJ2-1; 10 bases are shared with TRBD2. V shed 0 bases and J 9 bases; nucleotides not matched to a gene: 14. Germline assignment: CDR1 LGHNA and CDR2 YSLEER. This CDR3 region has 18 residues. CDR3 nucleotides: TGCGCCAGCAGCCAAGATCCCGGGTCTAGCGGGAGTCGGAGTGAGCAGTTCTTC. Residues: CASSQDPGSSGSRSEQFF.

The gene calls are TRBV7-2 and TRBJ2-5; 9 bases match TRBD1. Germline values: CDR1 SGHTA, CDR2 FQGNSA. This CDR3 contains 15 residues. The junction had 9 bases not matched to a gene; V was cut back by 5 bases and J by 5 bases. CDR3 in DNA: TGTGCCAGCAGCCAAAATGACAGGGGGTGGGAGACCCAGTACTTC. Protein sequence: CASSQNDRGWETQYF.

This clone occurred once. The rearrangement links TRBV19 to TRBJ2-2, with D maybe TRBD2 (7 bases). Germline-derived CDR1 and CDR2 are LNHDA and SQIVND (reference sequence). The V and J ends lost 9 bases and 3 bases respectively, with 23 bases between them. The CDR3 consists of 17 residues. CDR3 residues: CARGPIGGLSDTGELFF. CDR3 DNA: TGTGCCAGAGGTCCTATCGGGGGGCTTAGTGACACCGGGGAGCTGTTTTTT.

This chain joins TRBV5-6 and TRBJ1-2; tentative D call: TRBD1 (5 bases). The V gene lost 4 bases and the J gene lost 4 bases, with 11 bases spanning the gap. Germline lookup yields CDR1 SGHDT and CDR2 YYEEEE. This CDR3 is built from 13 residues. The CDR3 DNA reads TGTGCCAGCAGCCTTGGACACTCCTATGGCTACACCTTC. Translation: CASSLGHSYGYTF.

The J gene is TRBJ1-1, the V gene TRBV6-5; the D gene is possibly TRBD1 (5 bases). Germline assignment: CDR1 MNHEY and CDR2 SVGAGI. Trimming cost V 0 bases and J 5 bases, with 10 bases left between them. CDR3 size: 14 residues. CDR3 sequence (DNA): TGTGCCAGCAGTTACTCGGGGGGTTGGACTGAAGCTTTCTTT. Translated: CASSYSGGWTEAFF.

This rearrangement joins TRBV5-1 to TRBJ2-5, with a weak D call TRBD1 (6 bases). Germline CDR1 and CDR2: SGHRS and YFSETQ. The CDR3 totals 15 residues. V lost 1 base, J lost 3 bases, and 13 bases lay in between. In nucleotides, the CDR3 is TGCGCCAGCAGCTTGTCGGGGACAAATAAAGAGACCCAGTACTTC. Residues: CASSLSGTNKETQYF.

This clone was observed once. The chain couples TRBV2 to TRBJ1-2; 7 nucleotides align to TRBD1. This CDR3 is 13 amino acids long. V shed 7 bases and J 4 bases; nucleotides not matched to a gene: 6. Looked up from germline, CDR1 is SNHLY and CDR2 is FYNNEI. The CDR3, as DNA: TGTGCCAGCACCGCGGACAGGCCCTATGGCTACACCTTC. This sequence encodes CASTADRPYGYTF.

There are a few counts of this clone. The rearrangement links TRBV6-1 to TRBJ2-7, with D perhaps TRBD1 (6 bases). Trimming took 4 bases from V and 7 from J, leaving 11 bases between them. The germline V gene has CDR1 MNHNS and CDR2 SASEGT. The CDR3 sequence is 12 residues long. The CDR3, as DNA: TGTGCCAGCAGTGCGCAGGGGTCAGAGCAGTACTTC. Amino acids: CASSAQGSEQYF.

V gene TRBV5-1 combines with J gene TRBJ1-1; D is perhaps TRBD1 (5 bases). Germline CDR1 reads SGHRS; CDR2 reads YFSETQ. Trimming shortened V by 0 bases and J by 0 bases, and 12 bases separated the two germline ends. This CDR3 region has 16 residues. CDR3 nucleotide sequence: TGCGCCAGCAGCTTGGGGGGGGTGCGGATGAACACTGAAGCTTTCTTT. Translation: CASSLGGVRMNTEAFF.

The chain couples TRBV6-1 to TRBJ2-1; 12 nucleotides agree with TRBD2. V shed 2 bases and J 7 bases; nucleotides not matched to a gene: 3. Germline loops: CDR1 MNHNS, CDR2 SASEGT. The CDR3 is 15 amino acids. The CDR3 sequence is CASSELAGGGNEQFF. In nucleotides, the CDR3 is TGTGCCAGCAGTGAACTAGCGGGAGGGGGGAATGAGCAGTTCTTC.

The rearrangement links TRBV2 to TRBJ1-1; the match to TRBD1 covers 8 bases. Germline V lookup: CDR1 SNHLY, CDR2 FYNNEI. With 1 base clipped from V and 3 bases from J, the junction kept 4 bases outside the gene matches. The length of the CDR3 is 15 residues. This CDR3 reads CASSEGTGMHTEAFF. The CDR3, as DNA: TGTGCCAGCAGTGAAGGGACAGGGATGCACACTGAAGCTTTCTTT. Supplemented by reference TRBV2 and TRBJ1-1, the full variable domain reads EPEVTQTPSHQVTQMGQEVILRCVPISNHLYFYWYRQILGQKVEFLVSFYNNEISEKSEIFDDQFSVERPDGSNFTLKIRSTKLEDSAMYFCASSEGTGMHTEAFFGQGTRLTVV.

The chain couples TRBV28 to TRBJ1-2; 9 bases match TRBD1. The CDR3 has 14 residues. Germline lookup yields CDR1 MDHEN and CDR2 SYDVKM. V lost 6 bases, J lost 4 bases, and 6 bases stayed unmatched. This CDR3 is CASRSTGGSYGYTF. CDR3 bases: TGTGCCAGCAGATCCACAGGGGGCAGCTATGGCTACACCTTC.

DNA for the CDR3: TGCGCCAGCAGCCAAGGACGACAGGGGAAAAGGTATTCACCCCTCCACTTT. Amino acids: CASSQGRQGKRYSPLHF. The V and J genes are TRBV4-1 and TRBJ1-6; 8 bases map to TRBD1. The CDR3 extends over 17 amino acids. J lost 8 bases, V lost 1 base, and 10 bases had no gene match. The germline gives CDR1 MGHRA, CDR2 YSYEKL.

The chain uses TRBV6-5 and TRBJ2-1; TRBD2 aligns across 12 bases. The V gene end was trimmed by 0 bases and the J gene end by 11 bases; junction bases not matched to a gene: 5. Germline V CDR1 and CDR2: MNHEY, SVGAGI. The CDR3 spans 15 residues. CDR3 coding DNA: TGTGCCAGCAGTTACTCTGCTAGCGGGGGGGCCAAGCAGTTCTTC. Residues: CASSYSASGGAKQFF.

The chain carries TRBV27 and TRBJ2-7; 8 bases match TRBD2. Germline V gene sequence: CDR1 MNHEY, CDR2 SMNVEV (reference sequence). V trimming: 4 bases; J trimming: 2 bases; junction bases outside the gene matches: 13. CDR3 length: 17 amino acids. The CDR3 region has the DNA TGTGCCAGCAGTTCCTCAATAGCGGGGATTGGGACCTACGAGCAGTACTTC. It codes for CASSSSIAGIGTYEQYF.

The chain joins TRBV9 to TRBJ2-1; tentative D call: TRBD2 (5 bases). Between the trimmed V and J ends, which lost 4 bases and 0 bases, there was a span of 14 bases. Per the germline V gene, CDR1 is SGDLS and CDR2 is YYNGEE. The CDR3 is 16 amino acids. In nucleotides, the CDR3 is TGTGCCAGCAGCCTCGCCTCGGGGAGCTCCTACAATGAGCAGTTCTTC. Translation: CASSLASGSSYNEQFF.

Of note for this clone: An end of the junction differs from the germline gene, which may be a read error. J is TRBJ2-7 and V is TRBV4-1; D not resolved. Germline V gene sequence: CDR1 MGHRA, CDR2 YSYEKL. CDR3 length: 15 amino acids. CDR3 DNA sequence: TGCGCCAGCAGCCAAGGGCAGGCCCTCTCCCACGAGCAGTACTTC. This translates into CASSQGQALSHEQYF.

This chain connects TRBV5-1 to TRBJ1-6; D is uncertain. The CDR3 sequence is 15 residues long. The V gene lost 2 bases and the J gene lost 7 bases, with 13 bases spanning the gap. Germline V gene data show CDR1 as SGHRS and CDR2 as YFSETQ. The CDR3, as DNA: TGCGCCAGCAGCTTCCTAGGACTCGACAATTCACCCCTCCACTTT. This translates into CASSFLGLDNSPLHF.

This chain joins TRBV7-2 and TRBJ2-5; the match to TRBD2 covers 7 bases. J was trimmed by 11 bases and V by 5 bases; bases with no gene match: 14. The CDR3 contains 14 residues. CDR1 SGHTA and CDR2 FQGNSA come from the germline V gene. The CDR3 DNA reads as TGTGCCAGCAGCCGTCCTGAGCGGGGCGGTGAACAGTACTTC. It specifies CASSRPERGGEQYF. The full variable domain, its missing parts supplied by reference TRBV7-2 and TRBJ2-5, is GAGVSQSPSNKVTEKGKDVELRCDPISGHTALYWYRQSLGQGLEFLIYFQGNSAPDKSGLPSDRFSAERTGGSVSTLTIQRTQQEDSAVYLCASSRPERGGEQYFGPGTRLLVL.

CDR3 sequence: CSVLGDVSEKLFF. In DNA form, the CDR3 reads TGCAGCGTTCTGGGAGACGTAAGTGAAAAACTGTTTTTT. J is TRBJ1-4 and V is TRBV29-1; no definite D call. Germline V gene lookup returns CDR1 SQVTM and CDR2 ANQGSEA. Trimming took 5 bases from V and 7 from J, leaving 14 bases between them. The CDR3 contains 13 residues.

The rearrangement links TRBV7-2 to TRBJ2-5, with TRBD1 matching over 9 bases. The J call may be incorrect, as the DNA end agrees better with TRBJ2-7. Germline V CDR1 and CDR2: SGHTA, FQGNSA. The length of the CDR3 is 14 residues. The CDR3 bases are TGTGCCAGCGGAAACAGGGGGCGGACCTACGAGCAGTACTTC. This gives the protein CASGNRGRTYEQYF.

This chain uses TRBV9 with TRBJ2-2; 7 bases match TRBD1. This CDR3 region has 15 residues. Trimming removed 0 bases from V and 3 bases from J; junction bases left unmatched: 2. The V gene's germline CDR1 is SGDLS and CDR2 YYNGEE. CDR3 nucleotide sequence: TGTGCCAGCAGCGTAGAGACAGGGTACACCGGGGAGCTGTTTTTT. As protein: CASSVETGYTGELFF.

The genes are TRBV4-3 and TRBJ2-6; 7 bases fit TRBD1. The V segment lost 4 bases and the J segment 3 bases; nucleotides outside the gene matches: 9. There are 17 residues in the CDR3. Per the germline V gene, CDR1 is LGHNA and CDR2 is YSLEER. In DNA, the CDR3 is TGCGCCAGCAGCCCACGACAGGGTGTAGATGGGGCCAACGTCCTGACTTTC. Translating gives CASSPRQGVDGANVLTF.

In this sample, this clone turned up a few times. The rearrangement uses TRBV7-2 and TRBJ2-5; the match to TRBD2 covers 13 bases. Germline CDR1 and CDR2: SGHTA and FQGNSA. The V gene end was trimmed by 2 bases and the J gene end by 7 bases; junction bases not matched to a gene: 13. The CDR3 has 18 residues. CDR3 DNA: TGTGCCAGCAGCTTAACCATAGGACTAGCGGGGGATTCGGTGACCCAGTACTTC. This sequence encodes CASSLTIGLAGDSVTQYF.

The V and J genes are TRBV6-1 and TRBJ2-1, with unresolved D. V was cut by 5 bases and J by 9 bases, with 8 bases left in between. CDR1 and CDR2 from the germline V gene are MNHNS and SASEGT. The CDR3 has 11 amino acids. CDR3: CASSMGPEQFF. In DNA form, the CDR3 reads TGTGCCAGCAGTATGGGCCCTGAGCAGTTCTTC.